The source of this T cell receptor beta chain is a study of T cells after yellow fever vaccination. General study points: CD4 and CD8 compartments shared a small share of clonotypes, likely from convergent recombination.

This clonotype was seen only a few times. As yet, its antigen is unknown. TCRdb fed the 5' RACE reads into MiXCR, producing one record per CDR3 protein. The top ten clones hold around 15% of a sample with hundreds of thousands of distinct CDR3 sequences, roughly 14% of them seen once. V trimming: 0 bases; J trimming: 8 bases; junction bases outside the gene matches: 13. Germline CDR1 SGHNT, CDR2 YYREEE (reference sequence). The CDR3 loop spans 16 amino acids. This chain uses TRBV5-4 with TRBJ2-5; TRBD1 matches 7 bases. Sequenced here: PBMCs, sampled on the day of the yellow fever booster vaccination. This clonotype was obtained from a young man who received the YFV17D yellow fever vaccine. The DNA for the CDR3 is TGTGCCAGCAGCTTGGACGGGACAGCCTCGAAGAGAACCCAGTACTTC. Amino acid sequence: CASSLDGTASKRTQYF.